This T cell receptor (beta chain) was retrieved from a study of T cell repertoires in cytomegalovirus infection. The overall study: Indications of both CMV infection and matching HLA type were provided by public TCR beta signatures.

TCRdb redid the calling of the reads with MiXCR, one entry per CDR3 protein. The sample consists of approximately 70,000 distinct CDR3 sequences, 4% of them appearing once. This clonotype was seen repeatedly, ten times or more. Its antigen is unidentified. Study observations and caveats: Summed frequency of shared TCR beta families picked out CMV carriers who also had the relevant HLA. Ex vivo, HLA-C-restricted CMV-specific TCR beta clonotypes prevailed over the rest of the response.

The TCR originated in a human donor in good health (CMV status not recorded). Some clones in this sample may be carry-over from other donors' samples. Sequencing input: PBMCs.

CDR3 region: CASRDAKKETQYF. The CDR3 nucleotides are TGTGCCAGCAGGGACGCAAAAAAAGAGACCCAGTACTTC. The V and J genes are TRBV7-2 and TRBJ2-5; no reliable D call. Germline assignment: CDR1 SGHTA and CDR2 FQGNSA. Trimming pared 6 bases from V and 3 bases from J, leaving 11 bases between. The CDR3 has 13 residues.